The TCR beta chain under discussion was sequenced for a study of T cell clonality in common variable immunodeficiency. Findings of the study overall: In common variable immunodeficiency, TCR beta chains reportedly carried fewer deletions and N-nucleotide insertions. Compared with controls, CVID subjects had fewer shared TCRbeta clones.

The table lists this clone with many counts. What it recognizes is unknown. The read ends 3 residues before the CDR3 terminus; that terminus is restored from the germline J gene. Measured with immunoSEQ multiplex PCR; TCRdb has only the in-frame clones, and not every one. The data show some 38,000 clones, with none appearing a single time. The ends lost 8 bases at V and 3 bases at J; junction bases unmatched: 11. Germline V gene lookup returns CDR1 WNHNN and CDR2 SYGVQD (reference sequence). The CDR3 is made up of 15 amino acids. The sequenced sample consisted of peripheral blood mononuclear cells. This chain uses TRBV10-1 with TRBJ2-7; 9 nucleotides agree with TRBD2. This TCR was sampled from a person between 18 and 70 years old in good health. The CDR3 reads CASGDGAGGNYEQYF. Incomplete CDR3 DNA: TGCGCCAGCGGGGATGGAGCGGGAGGAAACTACGAG.